The source of this T cell receptor beta chain is a study of blood T cell repertoires in COVID-19. The CDR3 covers 16 residues. The V gene end was trimmed by 6 bases and the J gene end by 3 bases; junction bases not matched to a gene: 10. CDR1 SGHTA and CDR2 FQGTGA come from the germline V gene. Original analysis: How many nucleated cells were present was estimated from reference gene primer amplification. Data came from immunoSEQ multiplex PCR; TCRdb stores just in-frame clones and leaves some out. V, J and clone size are taken as reported in that table, and D and trimming were inferred from the DNA itself. The sample has hundreds of thousands of clones; approximately 86% are singletons.

Sequencing was carried out using peripheral blood. The TCR sequence derives from a woman in her fifties or sixties with active or convalescent COVID-19. The rearrangement joins TRBV7-3 to TRBJ2-3, with 9 bases that match TRBD2. Here the CDR3 reads CASSRLAAGGTDTQYF. CDR3 sequence (DNA): TGTGCCAGCAGTAGACTAGCCGCGGGGGGGACAGATACGCAGTATTTT.